This TCR beta chain was recovered during a study of tumor and adjacent non-tumor tissue in lung cancer. Study context: Samples averaged approximately 3.9 million productive TCRbeta reads each.

There are many counts of this clonotype. The junction does not match germline at one end; this may be a read error. RNA was extracted from bulk tissue without any cell sorting. The normal lung tissue was taken more than 3 cm from the tumor edge. The library came from three nested PCR rounds adapted from ARM-PCR protocols. A single record per CDR3 protein comes from TCRdb applying MiXCR to the multiplex PCR reads. The profile covers 85,000 to 130,000 distinct CDR3 sequences, with about 60% appearing a single time and roughly 19% taken by the ten largest. The source material was distant non-tumor lung tissue. This TCR was recovered from a man younger than 45 with non-small cell lung cancer.

The CDR3, as DNA: TGCAGTACTAGAGCCGGGTCCAACCACCCGGGCCAAGAGACCCAGTACTTC. This sequence encodes CSTRAGSNHPGQETQYF. The rearrangement joins TRBV20-1 to TRBJ2-5; D is perhaps TRBD2 (5 bases). This CDR3 contains 17 residues. In germline, CDR1 is DFQATT, CDR2 SNEGSKA (reference sequence).